Listed below are T cell receptor beta chains from one sample, sequenced in a study of circulating and synovial CD4+ cells in juvenile arthritis. Only in-frame clones appear in the TCRdb table, and some are missing; sequencing was by immunoSEQ multiplex PCR. This table holds tens of thousands of clones, roughly 96% found once. Sequenced material: CD4+ T cells from blood. The source is a human donor with juvenile idiopathic arthritis. The CDR3 runs from the conserved cysteine through the conserved F or W. The D gene is left open where the match is weak. Only some rows state a clone size, as once, few, many or a class for expanded clones.

d_call,j_call,v_call,clone_size,cdr3_nt,cdr3_aa
TRBD2,TRBJ2-7,TRBV2,NA,TGTGCCAGCTTACGGCGGGAGGCCGCCTACGAGCAGTACTTC,CASLRREAAYEQYF
NA,TRBJ2-5,TRBV5-6,NA,TGTGCCAGCAGCTTGCGGTTTGGGGGCGCGAAAGAGACCCAGTACTTC,CASSLRFGGAKETQYF
TRBD2,TRBJ2-3,TRBV27,NA,TGTGCCAGCAGCTCCGGGACTAGCGGGGGGTGGAGCACAGATACGCAGTATTTT,CASSSGTSGGWSTDTQYF
TRBD2,TRBJ2-1,TRBV30,once,TGTGCCTGGTCAAGGGAGGGCGGTGAGCAGTTCTTC,CAWSREGGEQFF
TRBD1,TRBJ2-2,TRBV9,NA,TGTGCCAGCAGCCCTCGTTCCGGGACAGCAACCGGGGAGCTGTTTTTT,CASSPRSGTATGELFF
NA,TRBJ2-7,TRBV4-1,NA,TGCGCCAGCAGCCAAGTCCTCATAGGGGGCGAGCAGTACTTC,CASSQVLIGGEQYF
TRBD1,TRBJ2-7,TRBV29-1,NA,TGCAGCGCCGGGGACAGGACCCTAGACGAGCAGTACTTC,CSAGDRTLDEQYF
NA,TRBJ1-4,TRBV11-2,NA,TGTGCCAGCAGCTTCGGGGAGGGGGAAAAACTGTTTTTT,CASSFGEGEKLFF
NA,TRBJ1-2,TRBV6-5,NA,TGTGCCAGCAGTTACTCTCGAATCGGGGGTTGGGGCTACACCTTC,CASSYSRIGGWGYTF
NA,TRBJ2-2,TRBV9,NA,TGTGCCAGCAGCGTAGACGCCAGGTCTGGGACCGGGGAGCTGTTTTTT,CASSVDARSGTGELFF
TRBD1,TRBJ1-1,TRBV5-6,NA,TGTGCCAGCAGCTTGGGAACAGGGGGAAAGAACACTGAAGCTTTCTTT,CASSLGTGGKNTEAFF
NA,TRBJ2-7,TRBV28,NA,TGTGCCAGCAGTCCCCCGACGGGACACTCTTACGAGCAGTACTTC,CASSPPTGHSYEQYF
NA,TRBJ1-1,TRBV30,NA,TGTGCCTGGAGCGTCAGTAAGGAAGCTTTCTTT,CAWSVSKEAFF
TRBD1,TRBJ2-1,TRBV7-3,once,TGTGCCAGCAGCTTGAACCGGGACAGACACAATGAGCAGTTCTTC,CASSLNRDRHNEQFF
TRBD2,TRBJ2-3,TRBV28,NA,TGTGCCAGCAATAAGCGGGACCTAACAGATACGCAGTATTTT,CASNKRDLTDTQYF
TRBD1,TRBJ2-5,TRBV2,once,TGTGCCAGCAGTCTCGGACAGGTGGGGGAGACCCAGTACTTC,CASSLGQVGETQYF
NA,TRBJ1-4,TRBV5-6,NA,TGTGCCAGCAGCTCAGGGCCGCATGAAAAACTGTTTTTT,CASSSGPHEKLFF
NA,TRBJ1-2,TRBV5-4,NA,TGTGCCAGCAGCTTGGAGCTGTATAACTATGGCTACACCTTC,CASSLELYNYGYTF
TRBD1,TRBJ1-5,TRBV6-1,NA,TGTGCCAGCAGTGGTAAACAGGGGGCTAGCAATCAGCCCCAGCATTTT,CASSGKQGASNQPQHF
NA,TRBJ2-7,TRBV13,NA,TGTGCCAGCAGCCTCGGGACAATCTCCGAGCAGTACTTC,CASSLGTISEQYF
TRBD2,TRBJ2-7,TRBV6-5,NA,TGTGCCAGCAGTTCGGATAGCGGGATAAGCGACGAGCAGTACTTC,CASSSDSGISDEQYF
NA,TRBJ2-4,TRBV5-6,NA,TGTGCCAGCAGCTTGCAGGGCATGGAAAACATTCAGTACTTC,CASSLQGMENIQYF
TRBD2,TRBJ2-7,TRBV7-2,NA,TGTGCCAGCAGCTTAGGGGGAGGGCTAGCCTACGAGCAGTACTTC,CASSLGGGLAYEQYF
NA,TRBJ1-2,TRBV2,NA,TGTGCCAGCAGCGGCGCAGGCAGGGGCTATGGCTACACCTTC,CASSGAGRGYGYTF
NA,TRBJ1-1,TRBV6-5,NA,TGTGCCAGCAGTTACGTAGGAGGAACTGAAGCTTTCTTT,CASSYVGGTEAFF
NA,TRBJ1-6,TRBV4-3,NA,TGCGCCAGCAGCCAGGATGAGGGCAATAATTCCCCCCTCCACTTT,CASSQDEGNNSPLHF
NA,TRBJ1-5,TRBV10-1,NA,TGCGCCAGCAGTGAGCAGGGCAATCAGCCCCAGCATTTT,CASSEQGNQPQHF
TRBD1,TRBJ2-1,TRBV15,NA,TGTGCCACCAGCAGAGATGGTTTTCTGGACAGGGGTGTGGACAATGAGCAGTTCTTC,CATSRDGFLDRGVDNEQFF
NA,TRBJ1-6,TRBV6-6,NA,TGTGCCAGCAGAACGACAGGACCTAATTCACCCCTCCACTTT,CASRTTGPNSPLHF
NA,TRBJ1-5,TRBV6-7,NA,TGTGCCAGCAGTTACGGGGCTATTAGCAATCAGCCCCAGCATTTT,CASSYGAISNQPQHF
TRBD1,TRBJ1-2,TRBV6-5,once,TGTGCCAGCAAGGGACAGGGAAGAGGCTACACCTTC,CASKGQGRGYTF
TRBD2,TRBJ2-1,TRBV11-2,NA,TGTGCCAGCAGCTTCTCCAGCGGGGGGGCTTACAATGAGCAGTTCTTC,CASSFSSGGAYNEQFF
TRBD2,TRBJ2-1,TRBV11-2,NA,TGTGCCAGCAGCCCCTTAGATACTAGCGGGAGTAGGGCTCAGTTCTTC,CASSPLDTSGSRAQFF
TRBD1,TRBJ1-2,TRBV5-4,NA,TGTGCCAGCACCCCGGGACAGGGGGTGAGGGGCTACACCTTC,CASTPGQGVRGYTF
NA,TRBJ1-1,TRBV4-1,NA,TGCGCCAGCAGCCAAGCCCTGGCCAGGAACACTGAAGCTTTCTTT,CASSQALARNTEAFF
TRBD1,TRBJ2-7,TRBV2,NA,TGTGCCAGCAGTGTACAGGGGGCTTCCTACGAGCAGTACTTC,CASSVQGASYEQYF
TRBD1,TRBJ1-5,TRBV6-5,NA,TGTGCCAGCAGGGGACAGGGTAGCAATCAGCCCCAGCATTTT,CASRGQGSNQPQHF
TRBD2,TRBJ2-1,TRBV27,NA,TGTGCCAGCTGCATGGCGGGAGGGCCCTACAATGAGCAGTTCTTC,CASCMAGGPYNEQFF
TRBD1,TRBJ1-1,TRBV7-3,once,TGTGCCAGCAGCAATGGCCGGACCCAGGGGGCTGAAGCTTTCTTT,CASSNGRTQGAEAFF
NA,TRBJ1-2,TRBV29-1,NA,TGCAGCGTAGTGACAGCCCTCTATGGCTACACCTTC,CSVVTALYGYTF
NA,TRBJ1-2,TRBV10-2,NA,TGCGCCAGCAGTGACCCCAGAGAGGGTCCGGGGGGAGCTAACTATGGCTACACCTTC,CASSDPREGPGGANYGYTF
NA,TRBJ1-2,TRBV7-9,NA,TGTGCCAGCAGCTGGGCCCACCGCTATGGCTACACCTTC,CASSWAHRYGYTF
NA,TRBJ2-3,TRBV30,NA,TGTGCCCTTAATTCCTTAGATACGCAGTATTTT,CALNSLDTQYF
NA,TRBJ1-1,TRBV5-4,NA,TGTGCCAGCAGCTTGGGGGGACACCTGAACACTGAAGCTTTCTTT,CASSLGGHLNTEAFF
NA,TRBJ1-1,TRBV10-3,NA,TGTGCCATCGGAGCACTCCAGAACACTGAAGCTTTCTTT,CAIGALQNTEAFF
NA,TRBJ1-3,TRBV5-5,NA,TGTGCCAGCAGCTCTCAGGGTTACTCTGGAAACACCATATATTTT,CASSSQGYSGNTIYF
NA,TRBJ2-7,TRBV6-1,NA,TGTGCCAGCAGTGAAGACAGGGATTCCTACGAGCAGTACTTC,CASSEDRDSYEQYF